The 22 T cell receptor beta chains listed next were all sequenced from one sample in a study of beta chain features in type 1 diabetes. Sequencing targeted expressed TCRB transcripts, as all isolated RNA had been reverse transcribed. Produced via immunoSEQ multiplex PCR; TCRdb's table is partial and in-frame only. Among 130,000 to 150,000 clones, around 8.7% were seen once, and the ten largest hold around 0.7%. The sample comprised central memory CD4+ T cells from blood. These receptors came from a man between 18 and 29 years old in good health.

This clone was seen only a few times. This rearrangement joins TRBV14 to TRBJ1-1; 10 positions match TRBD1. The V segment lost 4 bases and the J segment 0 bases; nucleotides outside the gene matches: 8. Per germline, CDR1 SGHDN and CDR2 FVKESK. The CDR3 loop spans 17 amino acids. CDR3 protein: CASSPHPGQGLNTEAFF. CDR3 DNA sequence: TGTGCCAGCAGCCCACACCCGGGACAGGGGCTGAACACTGAAGCTTTCTTT.

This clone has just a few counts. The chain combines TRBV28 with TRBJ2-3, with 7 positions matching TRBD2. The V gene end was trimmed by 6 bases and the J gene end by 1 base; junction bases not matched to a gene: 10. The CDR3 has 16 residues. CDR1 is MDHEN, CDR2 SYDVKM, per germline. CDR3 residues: CASSPRRGKGTDTQYF. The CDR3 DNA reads TGTGCCAGCAGCCCCCGGCGGGGGAAAGGCACAGATACGCAGTATTTT.

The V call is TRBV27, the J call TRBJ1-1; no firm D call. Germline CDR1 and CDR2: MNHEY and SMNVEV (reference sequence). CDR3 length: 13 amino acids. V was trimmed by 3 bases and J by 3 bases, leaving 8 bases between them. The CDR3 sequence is CASSLRRDTEAFF. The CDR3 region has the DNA TGTGCCAGCAGTTTGCGGAGGGACACTGAAGCTTTCTTT.

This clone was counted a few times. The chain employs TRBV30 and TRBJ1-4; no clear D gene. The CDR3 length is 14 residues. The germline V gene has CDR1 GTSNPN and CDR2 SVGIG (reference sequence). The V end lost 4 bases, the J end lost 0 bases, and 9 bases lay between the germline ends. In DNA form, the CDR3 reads TGTGCCTGGACCCCGGGGTCAACTAATGAAAAACTGTTTTTT. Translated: CAWTPGSTNEKLFF. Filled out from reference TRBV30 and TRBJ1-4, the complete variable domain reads SQTIHQWPATLVQPVGSPLSLECTVEGTSNPNLYWYRQAAGRGLQLLFYSVGIGQISSEVPQNLSASRPQDRQFILSSKKLLLSDSGFYLCAWTPGSTNEKLFFGSGTQLSVL.

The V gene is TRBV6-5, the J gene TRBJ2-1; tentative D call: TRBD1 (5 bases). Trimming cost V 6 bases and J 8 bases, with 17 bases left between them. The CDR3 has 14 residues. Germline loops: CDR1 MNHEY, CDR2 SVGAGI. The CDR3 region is CASSSRPGPHEQFF. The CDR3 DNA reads TGTGCCAGCAGCAGCCGTCCAGGGCCCCATGAGCAGTTCTTC.

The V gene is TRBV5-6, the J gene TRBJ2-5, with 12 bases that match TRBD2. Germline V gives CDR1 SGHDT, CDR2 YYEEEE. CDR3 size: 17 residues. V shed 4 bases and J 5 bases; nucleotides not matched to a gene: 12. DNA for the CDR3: TGTGCCAGCAGCAACGGACTAGCGGGGACCCCGGGTGAGACCCAGTACTTC. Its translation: CASSNGLAGTPGETQYF.

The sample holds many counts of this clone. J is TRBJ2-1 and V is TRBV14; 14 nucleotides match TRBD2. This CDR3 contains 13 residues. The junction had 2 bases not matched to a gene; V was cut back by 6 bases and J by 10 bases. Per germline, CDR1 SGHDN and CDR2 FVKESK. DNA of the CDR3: TGTGCCAGCAGGACTAGCGGGGGGGCGGAGCAGTTCTTC. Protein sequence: CASRTSGGAEQFF.

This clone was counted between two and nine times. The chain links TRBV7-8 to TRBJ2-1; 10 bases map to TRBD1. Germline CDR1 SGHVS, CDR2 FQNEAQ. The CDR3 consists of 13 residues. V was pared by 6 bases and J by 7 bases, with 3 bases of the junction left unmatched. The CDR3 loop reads CASSLDRGNEQFF. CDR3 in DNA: TGTGCCAGCAGTCTGGACAGGGGGAATGAGCAGTTCTTC.

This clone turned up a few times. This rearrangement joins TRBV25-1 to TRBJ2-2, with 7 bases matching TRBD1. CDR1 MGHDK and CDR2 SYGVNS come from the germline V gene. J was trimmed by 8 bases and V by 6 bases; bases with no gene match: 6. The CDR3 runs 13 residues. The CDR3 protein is CASSAQGKGELFF. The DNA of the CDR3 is TGTGCCAGCAGCGCACAGGGGAAGGGGGAGCTGTTTTTT.

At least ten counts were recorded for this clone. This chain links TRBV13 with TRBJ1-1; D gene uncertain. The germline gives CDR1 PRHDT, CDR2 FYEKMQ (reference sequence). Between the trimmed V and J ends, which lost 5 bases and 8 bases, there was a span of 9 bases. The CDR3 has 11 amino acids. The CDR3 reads CASSHRHEAFF. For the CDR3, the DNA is TGTGCCAGCAGCCATCGACACGAAGCTTTCTTT.

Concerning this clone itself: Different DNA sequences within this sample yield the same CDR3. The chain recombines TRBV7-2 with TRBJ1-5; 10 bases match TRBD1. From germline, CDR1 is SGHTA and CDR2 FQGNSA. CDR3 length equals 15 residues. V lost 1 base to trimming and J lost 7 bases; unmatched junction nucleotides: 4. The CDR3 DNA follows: TGTGCCAGCAGCTTAGGACAGGGGGCAAGCCAGCCCCAGCATTTT. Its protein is CASSLGQGASQPQHF.

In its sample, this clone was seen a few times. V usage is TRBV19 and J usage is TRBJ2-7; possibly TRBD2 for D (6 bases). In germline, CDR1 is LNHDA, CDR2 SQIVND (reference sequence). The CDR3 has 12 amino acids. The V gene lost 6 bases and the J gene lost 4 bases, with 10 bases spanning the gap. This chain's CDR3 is CASSQGGYEQYF. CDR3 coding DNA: TGTGCCAGTAGCCAGGGAGGATACGAGCAGTACTTC.

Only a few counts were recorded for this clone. The CDR3 is CASSLAKGGGIHNEQFF. CDR3 bases: TGTGCCAGCAGCTTGGCCAAGGGCGGGGGGATCCACAATGAGCAGTTCTTC. The V gene is TRBV5-6, the J gene TRBJ2-1; 8 nucleotides match TRBD2. There are 17 residues in the CDR3. Germline V gives CDR1 SGHDT, CDR2 YYEEEE. V was clipped by 0 bases and J by 5 bases; unmatched bases: 10.

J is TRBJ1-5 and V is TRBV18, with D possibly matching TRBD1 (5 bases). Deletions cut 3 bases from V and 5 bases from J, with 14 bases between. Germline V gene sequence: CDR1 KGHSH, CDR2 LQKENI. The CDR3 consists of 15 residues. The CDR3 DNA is TGTGCCAGCTCACCCAGGGAAGGGAGGGATCAGCCCCAGCATTTT. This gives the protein CASSPREGRDQPQHF.

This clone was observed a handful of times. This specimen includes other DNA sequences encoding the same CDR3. The DNA of the CDR3 is TGCGCCAGCAGTGAGGCGGGGGCAGATACGCAGTATTTT. It is translated as CASSEAGADTQYF. V is TRBV10-1 and J is TRBJ2-3, with 7 bases matching TRBD2. Germline V gene lookup returns CDR1 WNHNN and CDR2 SYGVQD (reference sequence). V trimming: 2 bases; J trimming: 4 bases; junction bases outside the gene matches: 0. The CDR3 length is 13 residues.

CDR3 region: CASSHTTTGTGNYEQYF. Here the CDR3 DNA reads TGTGCCAGTAGTCACACCACTACCGGGACAGGGAACTACGAGCAGTACTTC. J is TRBJ2-7 and V is TRBV19, with TRBD1 identical over 9 bases. Germline CDR1 LNHDA, CDR2 SQIVND (reference sequence). This CDR3 has 17 residues. Trimming removed 5 bases from V and 3 bases from J; junction bases left unmatched: 14.

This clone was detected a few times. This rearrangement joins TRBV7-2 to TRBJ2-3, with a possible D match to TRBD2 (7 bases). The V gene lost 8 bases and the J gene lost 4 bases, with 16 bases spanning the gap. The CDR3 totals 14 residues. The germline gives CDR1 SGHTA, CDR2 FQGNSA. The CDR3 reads CASGGAGIADTQYF. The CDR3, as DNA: TGTGCCAGCGGGGGGGCCGGGATCGCAGATACGCAGTATTTT.

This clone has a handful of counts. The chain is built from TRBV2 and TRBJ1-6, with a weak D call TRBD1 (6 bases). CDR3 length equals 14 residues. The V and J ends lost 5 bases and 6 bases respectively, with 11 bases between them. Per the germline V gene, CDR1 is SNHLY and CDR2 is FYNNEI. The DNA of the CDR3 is TGTGCCAGCAGTTCCCGGGACATTAATTCACCCCTCCACTTT. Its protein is CASSSRDINSPLHF. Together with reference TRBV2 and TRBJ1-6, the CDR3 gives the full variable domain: EPEVTQTPSHQVTQMGQEVILRCVPISNHLYFYWYRQILGQKVEFLVSFYNNEISEKSEIFDDQFSVERPDGSNFTLKIRSTKLEDSAMYFCASSSRDINSPLHFGNGTRLTVT.

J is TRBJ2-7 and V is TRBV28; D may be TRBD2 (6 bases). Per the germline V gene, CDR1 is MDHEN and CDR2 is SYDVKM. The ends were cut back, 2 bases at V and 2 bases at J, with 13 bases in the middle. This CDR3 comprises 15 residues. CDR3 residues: CASSLSPTRTYEQYF. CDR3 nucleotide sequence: TGTGCCAGCAGTTTAAGTCCGACTAGGACCTACGAGCAGTACTTC.

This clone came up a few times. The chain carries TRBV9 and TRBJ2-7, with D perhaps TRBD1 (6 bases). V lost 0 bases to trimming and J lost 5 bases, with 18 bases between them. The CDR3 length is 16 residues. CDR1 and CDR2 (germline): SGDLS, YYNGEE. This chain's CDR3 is CASSVGVGRGINEQYF. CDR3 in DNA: TGTGCCAGCAGCGTAGGGGTGGGCAGGGGTATCAACGAGCAGTACTTC.

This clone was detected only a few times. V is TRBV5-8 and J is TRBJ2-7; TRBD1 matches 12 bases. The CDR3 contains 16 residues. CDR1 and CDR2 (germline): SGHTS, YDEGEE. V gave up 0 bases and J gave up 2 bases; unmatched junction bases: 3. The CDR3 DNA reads TGTGCCAGCAGCTTGGGCCGGGACAGGGGGCCCTACGAGCAGTACTTC. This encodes CASSLGRDRGPYEQYF.

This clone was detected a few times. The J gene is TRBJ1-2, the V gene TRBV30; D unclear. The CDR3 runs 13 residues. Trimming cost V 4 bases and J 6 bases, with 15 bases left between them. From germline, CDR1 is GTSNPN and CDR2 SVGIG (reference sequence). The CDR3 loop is CAWTRSHRDGYTF. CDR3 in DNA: TGTGCCTGGACTCGTTCACATCGGGATGGCTACACCTTC.